Here is one T cell receptor beta chain with its context. Preparation of the TCRbeta library was carried out with unique molecular identifiers. TCRdb itself ran the PCR reads through MiXCR, one entry per CDR3 protein. The table has hundreds of thousands of distinct CDR3 sequences, around 15% seen once. The source of the sample is a study of T-cell reconstitution after alpha-beta-depleted transplantation in children. V lost 3 bases, J lost 7 bases, and 10 bases stayed unmatched. This CDR3 comprises 17 residues. Germline V gene sequence: CDR1 DFQATT, CDR2 SNEGSKA (reference sequence). This TCR came from a male patient between 2 and 10 years old who had a stem cell transplant for acute lymphoblastic leukemia, so the T cells may come from the graft donor. The input for sequencing was PBMCs, mostly from graft donor cells, taken 360 days after TCRalphabeta/CD19-depleted stem cell transplant. The chain has TRBV20-1 and TRBJ2-2; TRBD2 aligns across 14 bases. Written as DNA, the CDR3 is TGCAGTGCTAGCCGGACTAGCGGGAGGCCGGGGGGCGGGGAGCTGTTTTTT. Its translation is CSASRTSGRPGGGELFF.